This is a list of T cell receptor beta chains from one sample in a study of Ad26.COV2.S vaccination and SARS-CoV-2 variants. The data were produced by immunoSEQ multiplex PCR, yet TCRdb's version contains in-frame clones alone and is incomplete. The sample has 440,000 or so clones, about 90% seen once. The sample in question was peripheral blood, obtained in a trial of Ad26.COV2.S vaccine versus placebo. These receptors were collected from a person between 18 and 65 years old who received the Ad26.COV2.S COVID-19 vaccine or a placebo. CDR3s include the opening cysteine and the closing phenylalanine or tryptophan. The order of the fields is V gene, D gene, clone size, J gene, CDR3 DNA, CDR3 protein. D genes are given only for firm matches. The size field is filled for only some rows; it gives once, few, many or a size class.

V: TRBV28; D: TRBD1; size: -; J: TRBJ2-2; DNA: TGTGCCAGCAAGGCCGGGACAGGGGGCACCGGGGAGCTGTTTTTT; CDR3: CASKAGTGGTGELFF
V: TRBV15; D: TRBD1; size: -; J: TRBJ1-4; DNA: TGTGCCACCAGCCACACAGGGGACAGGGGCGAAAAACTGTTTTTT; CDR3: CATSHTGDRGEKLFF
V: TRBV27; D: TRBD1; size: few; J: TRBJ1-6; DNA: TGTGCCAGCAGTTCTGGGACAGGGTCGAGGTCACCCCTCCACTTT; CDR3: CASSSGTGSRSPLHF
V: TRBV6-5; D: -; size: -; J: TRBJ1-4; DNA: TGTGCCAGCAGAGACCGTGACCAGGGTAATGAAAAACTGTTTTTT; CDR3: CASRDRDQGNEKLFF
V: TRBV28; D: TRBD2; size: -; J: TRBJ2-7; DNA: TGTGCCAGCAGTCCGGGGGGGCCTCGATCCTACGAGCAGTACTTC; CDR3: CASSPGGPRSYEQYF
V: TRBV20-1; D: TRBD1; size: once; J: TRBJ1-2; DNA: TGCAGTGCTAGTTTGGGACAGGGGGCGCGGGGCTACACCTTC; CDR3: CSASLGQGARGYTF
V: TRBV5-6; D: TRBD2; size: -; J: TRBJ2-5; DNA: TGTGCCAGCAGCTCACGACCCAGAGCGGGGGGGCCGACAGAGACCCAGTACTTC; CDR3: CASSSRPRAGGPTETQYF
V: TRBV5-4; D: TRBD2; size: -; J: TRBJ2-2; DNA: TGTGCCAGCAGCTTCGGGTACAGCGGGGCCGGGGAGCTGTTTTTT; CDR3: CASSFGYSGAGELFF
V: TRBV7-2; D: -; size: -; J: TRBJ2-4; DNA: TGTGCCAGCAGCTTAGGGGTCGGCTCTGCCAAAAACATTCAGTACTTC; CDR3: CASSLGVGSAKNIQYF
V: TRBV19; D: -; size: -; J: TRBJ1-1; DNA: TGTGCCAGTAGTATAGATTTAGGACTCCGGTATGGGGACACTGAAGCTTTCTTT; CDR3: CASSIDLGLRYGDTEAFF
V: TRBV7-6; D: TRBD1; size: -; J: TRBJ2-1; DNA: TGTGCCAGCAGCTTAGGAACCGGGACAGGGATCAATGGTGAGCAGTTCTTC; CDR3: CASSLGTGTGINGEQFF
V: TRBV28; D: -; size: -; J: TRBJ2-3; DNA: TGTGCCAGCAGTCTTGAAAGGCGCACAGATACGCAGTATTTT; CDR3: CASSLERRTDTQYF
V: TRBV7-9; D: TRBD2; size: -; J: TRBJ2-3; DNA: TGTGCCAGCAGCTTAGGACTAGCGGGGATCACAGATACGCAGTATTTT; CDR3: CASSLGLAGITDTQYF
V: TRBV7-2; D: -; size: -; J: TRBJ1-5; DNA: TGTGCCAGCAGCTTAGAAAGGGGGACGTACCAGCAATCGGGGCCCCAGCATTTT; CDR3: CASSLERGTYQQSGPQHF
V: TRBV11-2; D: -; size: -; J: TRBJ2-7; DNA: TGTGCCAGCAGGCCTATGGGGGGTTCCTACGAGCAGTACTTC; CDR3: CASRPMGGSYEQYF
V: TRBV11-3; D: -; size: -; J: TRBJ1-5; DNA: TGTGCCAGCAGCCGAAACCCCCCCGGGGAGTATCAGCCCCAGCATTTT; CDR3: CASSRNPPGEYQPQHF
V: TRBV5-1; D: -; size: -; J: TRBJ2-2; DNA: TGCGCCAGCAGCTTGGACCCGGGCCCGAACACCGGGGAGCTGTTTTTT; CDR3: CASSLDPGPNTGELFF
V: TRBV23-1; D: TRBD1; size: -; J: TRBJ2-7; DNA: TGCGCCAGCAGTCAATTTTCTCTGCGACAGGGACCAAGCTCCTACGAGCAGTACTTC; CDR3: CASSQFSLRQGPSSYEQYF
V: TRBV6-5; D: -; size: -; J: TRBJ1-6; DNA: TGTGCCAGCAGTTACGGGGTGGGCAATTCACCCCTCCACTTT; CDR3: CASSYGVGNSPLHF
V: TRBV12-3/TRBV12-4; D: TRBD1; size: -; J: TRBJ1-2; DNA: TGTGCCAGCAGGACAGGGGGAAGGGGCTACACCTTC; CDR3: CASRTGGRGYTF
V: TRBV21-1; D: -; size: -; J: TRBJ1-3; DNA: TGTGCCAGCAGCAAGGGCGGTCGAAGCTCTGGAAACACCATATATTTT; CDR3: CASSKGGRSSGNTIYF
V: TRBV4-1; D: -; size: -; J: TRBJ2-3; DNA: TGCGCCAGCAGCCCAGGGTGGGATACGCAGTATTTT; CDR3: CASSPGWDTQYF
V: TRBV3-1/TRBV3-2; D: -; size: -; J: TRBJ2-5; DNA: TGTGCCAGCAGCCAATTTACTCCTCCCCAGAGGACCCAGTACTTC; CDR3: CASSQFTPPQRTQYF
V: TRBV4-3; D: -; size: -; J: TRBJ2-7; DNA: TGCGCCAGCAGCCAAGTTAATGTCCTGACAGGTCGAAACTACGAGCAGTACTTC; CDR3: CASSQVNVLTGRNYEQYF
V: TRBV10-1; D: -; size: -; J: TRBJ2-5; DNA: TGCGCCAGCAGCCAGACTCGGGAAGAGACCCAGTACTTC; CDR3: CASSQTREETQYF
V: TRBV27; D: -; size: -; J: TRBJ1-4; DNA: TGTGCCAGCAGTACCCTCCCCTTGGGCAGTGGAGGACTGTTTTTT; CDR3: CASSTLPLGSGGLFF
V: TRBV7-9; D: -; size: -; J: TRBJ2-7; DNA: TGTGCCAGCAGCGCTAGTCAAGGGGGCTACGAGCAGTACTTC; CDR3: CASSASQGGYEQYF
V: TRBV2; D: TRBD1; size: -; J: TRBJ2-7; DNA: TGTGCCAGCAGAGGGGAATTACAGGGGGGCCGTTCCTACGAGCAGTACTTC; CDR3: CASRGELQGGRSYEQYF
V: TRBV6-5; D: -; size: -; J: TRBJ2-2; DNA: TGTGCCAGCATTAAGTCTGGGATTCCCGGGGAGCTGTTTTTT; CDR3: CASIKSGIPGELFF
V: TRBV19; D: -; size: -; J: TRBJ2-5; DNA: TGTGCCAGTAGTCTAGAGGGTGAGACCCAGTACTTC; CDR3: CASSLEGETQYF
V: TRBV18; D: TRBD1; size: -; J: TRBJ1-5; DNA: TGTGCCAGCTCACCTACCGGGACAGGGAATCAGCCCCAGCATTTT; CDR3: CASSPTGTGNQPQHF
V: TRBV11-2; D: -; size: once; J: TRBJ2-7; DNA: TGTGCCAGCAGCTTCGACCCGTACGAGCAGTACTTC; CDR3: CASSFDPYEQYF
V: TRBV23-1; D: -; size: -; J: TRBJ1-5; DNA: TGCGCCAGCGCCGGGTGGGATCCCACGGGCAATCAGCCCCAGCATTTT; CDR3: CASAGWDPTGNQPQHF
V: TRBV5-6; D: TRBD1; size: -; J: TRBJ2-7; DNA: TGTGCCAGCAGCTTGGCGGGACAGGGGTCCGAGCAGTACTTC; CDR3: CASSLAGQGSEQYF
V: TRBV12-1; D: -; size: many; J: TRBJ1-4; DNA: TGTGCCAGCAGCTTTGTTGGCGGCAGGGGAAGGACTAATGAAAAACTGTTTTTT; CDR3: CASSFVGGRGRTNEKLFF
V: TRBV6-5; D: -; size: -; J: TRBJ1-2; DNA: TGTGCCAGCAGACGGGACTATGGCTACACCTTC; CDR3: CASRRDYGYTF
V: TRBV11-2; D: TRBD2; size: -; J: TRBJ2-7; DNA: TGTGCCAGCAGCCCCGGGACTAGCGGGGGTTACGAGCAGTACTTC; CDR3: CASSPGTSGGYEQYF
V: TRBV5-6; D: TRBD1; size: -; J: TRBJ1-2; DNA: TGTGCCAGCAGCTACGGACAGGGGCATGGCTACACCTTC; CDR3: CASSYGQGHGYTF
V: TRBV7-8; D: TRBD2; size: -; J: TRBJ2-3; DNA: TGTGCCAGCAGCCTCGGGAGGACTAGCGGGGAAATTAGCACAGATACGCAGTATTTT; CDR3: CASSLGRTSGEISTDTQYF
V: TRBV5-1; D: TRBD1; size: -; J: TRBJ1-1; DNA: TGCGCCAGCAGCTTGGGCGGACAGGGGAACACTGAAGCTTTCTTT; CDR3: CASSLGGQGNTEAFF
V: TRBV9; D: TRBD1; size: -; J: TRBJ1-2; DNA: TGTGCCAGCAGCGTAGATACGGGACAGGCTATCTATGGCTACACCTTC; CDR3: CASSVDTGQAIYGYTF
V: TRBV18; D: -; size: -; J: TRBJ2-6; DNA: TGTGCCAGCTCATTCAGTTCTCCTGGGGCCAACGTCCTGACTTTC; CDR3: CASSFSSPGANVLTF
V: TRBV7-2; D: -; size: -; J: TRBJ2-7; DNA: TGTGCCAGCAGCTTAGAAGGGGGTGGCGAGCAGTACTTC; CDR3: CASSLEGGGEQYF
V: TRBV10-3; D: -; size: -; J: TRBJ2-5; DNA: TGTGCCATCAGTGAAACAGTTCTCCGGGAGACCCAGTACTTC; CDR3: CAISETVLRETQYF
V: TRBV13; D: TRBD2; size: -; J: TRBJ2-7; DNA: TGTGCCAGCAGCTCGCGGGGGGCCGGGGCCTACGAGCAGTACTTC; CDR3: CASSSRGAGAYEQYF
V: TRBV3-1/TRBV3-2; D: -; size: few; J: TRBJ2-7; DNA: TGTGCCAGCAGCCATAGTGGTGGCGGCTACGAGCAGTACTTC; CDR3: CASSHSGGGYEQYF
V: TRBV27; D: -; size: -; J: TRBJ1-2; DNA: TGTGCCAGCAGTTTATCCCCCGGGGCTCGTGCCTATGGCTACACCTTC; CDR3: CASSLSPGARAYGYTF
V: TRBV18; D: -; size: -; J: TRBJ1-5; DNA: TGTGCCAGTGCCGACAGTTCCAATCAGCCCCAGCATTTT; CDR3: CASADSSNQPQHF
V: TRBV25-1; D: -; size: -; J: TRBJ1-2; DNA: TGTGCCAGCTCGGCTCTCGGGAACTATGGCTACACCTTC; CDR3: CASSALGNYGYTF
V: TRBV10-3; D: -; size: -; J: TRBJ1-2; DNA: TGTGCCATCAGCCCGTTCACGGGTGATGGCTACACCTTC; CDR3: CAISPFTGDGYTF